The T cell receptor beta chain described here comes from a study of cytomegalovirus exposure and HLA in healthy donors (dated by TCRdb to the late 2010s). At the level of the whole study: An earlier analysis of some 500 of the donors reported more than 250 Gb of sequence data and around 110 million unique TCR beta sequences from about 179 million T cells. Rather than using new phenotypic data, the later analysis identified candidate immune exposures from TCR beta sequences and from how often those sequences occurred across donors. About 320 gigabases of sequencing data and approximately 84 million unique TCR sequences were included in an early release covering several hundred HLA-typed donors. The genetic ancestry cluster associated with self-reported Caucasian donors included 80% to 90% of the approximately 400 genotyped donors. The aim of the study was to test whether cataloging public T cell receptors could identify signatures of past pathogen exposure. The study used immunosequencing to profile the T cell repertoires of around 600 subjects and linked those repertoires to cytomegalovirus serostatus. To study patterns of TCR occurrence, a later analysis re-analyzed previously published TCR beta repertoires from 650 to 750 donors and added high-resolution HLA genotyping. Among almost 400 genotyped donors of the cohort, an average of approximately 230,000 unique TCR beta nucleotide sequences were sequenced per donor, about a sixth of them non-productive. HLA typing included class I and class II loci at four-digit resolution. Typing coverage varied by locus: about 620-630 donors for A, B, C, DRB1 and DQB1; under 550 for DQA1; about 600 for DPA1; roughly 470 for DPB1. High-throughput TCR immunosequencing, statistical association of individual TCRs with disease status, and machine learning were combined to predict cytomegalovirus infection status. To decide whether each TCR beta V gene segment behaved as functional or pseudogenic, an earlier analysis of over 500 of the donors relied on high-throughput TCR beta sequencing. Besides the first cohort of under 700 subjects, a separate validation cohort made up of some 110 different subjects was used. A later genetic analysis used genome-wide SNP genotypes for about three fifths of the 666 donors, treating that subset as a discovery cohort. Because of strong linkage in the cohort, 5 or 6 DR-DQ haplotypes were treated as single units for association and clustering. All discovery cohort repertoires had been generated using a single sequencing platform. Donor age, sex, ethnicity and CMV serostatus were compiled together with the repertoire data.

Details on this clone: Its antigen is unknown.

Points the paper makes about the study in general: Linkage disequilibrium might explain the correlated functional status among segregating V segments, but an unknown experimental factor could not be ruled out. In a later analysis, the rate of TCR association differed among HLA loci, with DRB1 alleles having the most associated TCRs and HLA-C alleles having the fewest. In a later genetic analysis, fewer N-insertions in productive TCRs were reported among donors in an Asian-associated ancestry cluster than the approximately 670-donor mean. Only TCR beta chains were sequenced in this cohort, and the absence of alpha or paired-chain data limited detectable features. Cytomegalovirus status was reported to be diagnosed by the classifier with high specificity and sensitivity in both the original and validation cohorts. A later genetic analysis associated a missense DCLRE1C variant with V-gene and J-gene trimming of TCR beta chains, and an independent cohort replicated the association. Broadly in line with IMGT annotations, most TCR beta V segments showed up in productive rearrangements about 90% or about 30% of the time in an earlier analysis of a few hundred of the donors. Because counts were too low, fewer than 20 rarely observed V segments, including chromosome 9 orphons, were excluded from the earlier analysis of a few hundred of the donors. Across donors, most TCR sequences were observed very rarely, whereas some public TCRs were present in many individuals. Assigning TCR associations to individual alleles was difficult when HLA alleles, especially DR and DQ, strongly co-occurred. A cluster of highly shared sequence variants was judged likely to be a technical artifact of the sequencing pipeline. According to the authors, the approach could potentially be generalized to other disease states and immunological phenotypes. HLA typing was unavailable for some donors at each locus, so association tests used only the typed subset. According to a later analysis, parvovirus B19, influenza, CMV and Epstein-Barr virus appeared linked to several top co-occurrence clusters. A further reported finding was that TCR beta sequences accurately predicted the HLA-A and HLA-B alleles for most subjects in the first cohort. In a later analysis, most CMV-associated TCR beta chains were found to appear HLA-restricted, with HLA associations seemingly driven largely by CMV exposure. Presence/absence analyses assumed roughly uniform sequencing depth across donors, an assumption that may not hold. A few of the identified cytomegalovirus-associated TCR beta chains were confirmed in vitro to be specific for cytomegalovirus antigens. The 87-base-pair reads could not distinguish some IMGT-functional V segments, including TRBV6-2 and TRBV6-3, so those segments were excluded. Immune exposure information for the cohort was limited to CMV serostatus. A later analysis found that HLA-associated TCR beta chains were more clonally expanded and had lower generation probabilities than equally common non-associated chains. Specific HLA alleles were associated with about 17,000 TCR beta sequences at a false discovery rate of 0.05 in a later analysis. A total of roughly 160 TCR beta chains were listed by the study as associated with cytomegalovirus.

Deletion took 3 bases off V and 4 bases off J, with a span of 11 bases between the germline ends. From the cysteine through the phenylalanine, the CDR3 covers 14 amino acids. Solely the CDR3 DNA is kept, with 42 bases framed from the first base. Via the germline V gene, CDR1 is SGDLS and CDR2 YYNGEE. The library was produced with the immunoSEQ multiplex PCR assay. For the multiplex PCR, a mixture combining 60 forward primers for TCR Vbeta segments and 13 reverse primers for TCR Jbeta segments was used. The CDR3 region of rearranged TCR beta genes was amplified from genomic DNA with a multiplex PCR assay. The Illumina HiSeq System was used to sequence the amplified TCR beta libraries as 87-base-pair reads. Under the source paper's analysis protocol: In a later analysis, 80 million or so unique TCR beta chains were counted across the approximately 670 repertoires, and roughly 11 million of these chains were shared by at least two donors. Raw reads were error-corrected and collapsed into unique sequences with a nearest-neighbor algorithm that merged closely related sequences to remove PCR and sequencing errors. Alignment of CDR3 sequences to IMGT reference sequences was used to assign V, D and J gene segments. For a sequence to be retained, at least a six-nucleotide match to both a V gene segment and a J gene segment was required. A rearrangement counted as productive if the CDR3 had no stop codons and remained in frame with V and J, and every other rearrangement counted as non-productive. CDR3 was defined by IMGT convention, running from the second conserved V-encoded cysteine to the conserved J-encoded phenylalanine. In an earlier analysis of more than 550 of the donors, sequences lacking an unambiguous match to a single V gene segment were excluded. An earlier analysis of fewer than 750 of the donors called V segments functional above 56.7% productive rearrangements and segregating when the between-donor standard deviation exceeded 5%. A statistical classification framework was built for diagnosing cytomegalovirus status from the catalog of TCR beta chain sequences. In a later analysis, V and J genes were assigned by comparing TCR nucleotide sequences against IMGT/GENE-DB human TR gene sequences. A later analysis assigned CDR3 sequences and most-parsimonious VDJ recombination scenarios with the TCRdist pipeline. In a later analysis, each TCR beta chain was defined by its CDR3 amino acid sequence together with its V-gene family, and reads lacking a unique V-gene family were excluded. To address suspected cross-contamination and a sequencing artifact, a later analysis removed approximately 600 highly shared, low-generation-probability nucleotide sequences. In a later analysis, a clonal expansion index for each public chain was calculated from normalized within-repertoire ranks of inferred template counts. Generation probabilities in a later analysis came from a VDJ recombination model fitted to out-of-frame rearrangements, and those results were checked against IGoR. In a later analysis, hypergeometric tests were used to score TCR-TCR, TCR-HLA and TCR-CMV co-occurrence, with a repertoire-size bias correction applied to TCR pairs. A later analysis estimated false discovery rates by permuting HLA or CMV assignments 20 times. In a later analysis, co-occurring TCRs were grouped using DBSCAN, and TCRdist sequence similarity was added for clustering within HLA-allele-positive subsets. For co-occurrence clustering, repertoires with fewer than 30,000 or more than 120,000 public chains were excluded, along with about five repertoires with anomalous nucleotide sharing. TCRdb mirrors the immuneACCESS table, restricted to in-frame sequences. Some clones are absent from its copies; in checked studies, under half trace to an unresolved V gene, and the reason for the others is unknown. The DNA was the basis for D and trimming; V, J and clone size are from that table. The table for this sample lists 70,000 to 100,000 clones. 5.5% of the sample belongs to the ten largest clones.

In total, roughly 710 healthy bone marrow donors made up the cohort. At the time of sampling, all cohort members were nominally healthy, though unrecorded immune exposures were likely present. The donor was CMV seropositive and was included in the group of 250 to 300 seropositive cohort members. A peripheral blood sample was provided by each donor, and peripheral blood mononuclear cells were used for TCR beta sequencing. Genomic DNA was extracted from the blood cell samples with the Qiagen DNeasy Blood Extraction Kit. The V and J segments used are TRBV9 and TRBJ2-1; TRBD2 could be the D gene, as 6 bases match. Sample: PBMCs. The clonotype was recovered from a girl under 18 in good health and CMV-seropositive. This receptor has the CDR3 CASSGAGLYNEQFF. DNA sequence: TGTGCCAGCAGCGGAGCGGGCCTGTACAATGAGCAGTTCTTC.